This T cell receptor beta chain appears in the sequencing data of a study of cytomegalovirus exposure and HLA in healthy donors. Per germline, CDR1 DFQATT and CDR2 SNEGSKA (reference sequence). The CDR3 is made up of 11 amino acids. Trimming shortened V by 3 bases and J by 11 bases, and 13 bases separated the two germline ends. This clone was counted between two and nine times. Its antigen is unidentified. Both 60 Vbeta primers and 13 Jbeta primers went into the PCR. TCRdb's table, derived via immunoSEQ multiplex PCR, lists solely in-frame clones and lacks some. The sample has tens of thousands of clones; just under 70% are singletons. General study findings and limits: Sequencing depth roughly uniform across donors was assumed in presence/absence analyses.

The chain employs TRBV20-1 and TRBJ1-1; D gene unclear. The specimen was PBMCs. This sequence originates from a man aged 50 to 59 in good health and CMV-seronegative. The DNA of the CDR3 is TGCAGTGCTAGCAGGTCAGGTGATGCTTTCTTT. Translating gives CSASRSGDAFF.